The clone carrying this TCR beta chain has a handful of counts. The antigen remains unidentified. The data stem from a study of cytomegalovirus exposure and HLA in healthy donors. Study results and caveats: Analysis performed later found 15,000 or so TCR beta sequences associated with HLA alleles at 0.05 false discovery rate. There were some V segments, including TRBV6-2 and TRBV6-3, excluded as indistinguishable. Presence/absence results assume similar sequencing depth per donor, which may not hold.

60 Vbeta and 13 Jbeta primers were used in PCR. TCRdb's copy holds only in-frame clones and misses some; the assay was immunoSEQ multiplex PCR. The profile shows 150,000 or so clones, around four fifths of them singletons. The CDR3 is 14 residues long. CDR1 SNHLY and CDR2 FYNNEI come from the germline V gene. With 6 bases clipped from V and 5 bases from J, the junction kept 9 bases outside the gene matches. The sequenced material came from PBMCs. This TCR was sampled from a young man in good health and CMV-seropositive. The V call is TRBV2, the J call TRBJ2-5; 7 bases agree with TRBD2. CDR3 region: CASRWTSARETQYF. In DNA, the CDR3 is TGTGCCAGCAGATGGACTAGTGCGCGGGAGACCCAGTACTTC. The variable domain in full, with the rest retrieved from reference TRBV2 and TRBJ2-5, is EPEVTQTPSHQVTQMGQEVILRCVPISNHLYFYWYRQILGQKVEFLVSFYNNEISEKSEIFDDQFSVERPDGSNFTLKIRSTKLEDSAMYFCASRWTSARETQYFGPGTRLLVL.